The next 19 T cell receptor beta chains were all read from a single sample in a study of metastatic and nonmetastatic thyroid tumors. TCRdb re-analyzed the PCR reads through MiXCR. The table shows under 50,000 clones, with roughly 28% occurring only once. Each patient came to thyroid surgery without any prior treatment (of any kind). Sequenced input: blood. Receptors were obtained from a male donor with papillary thyroid cancer or a benign thyroid nodule (not recorded which). Some clones in this sample may be carry-over from other donors' samples.

There are a few counts of this clone. The CDR3: CASSPEGPGQNGELFF. The DNA for the CDR3 is TGCGCCAGCAGCCCGGAGGGCCCGGGCCAGAACGGGGAGCTGTTTTTT. V is TRBV5-1 and J is TRBJ2-2; possible D gene TRBD2, 6 bases. Germline CDR1 is SGHRS and CDR2 is YFSETQ. The V end lost 4 bases, the J end lost 7 bases, and 20 bases lay between the germline ends. This CDR3 has 16 residues.

The sample holds many counts of this clone. CDR3 DNA: TGTGCCAGCAGTTTAGCGGGAGGAGCGGACAATGAGCAGTTCTTC. Translating it yields CASSLAGGADNEQFF. The gene calls are TRBV28 and TRBJ2-1; the match to TRBD2 covers 8 bases. Trimming at V came to 2 bases and at J to 5 bases, leaving 5 bases not matched to a gene. The germline CDR1 and CDR2 sequences are MDHEN and SYDVKM. The CDR3 runs 15 residues.

This clone was seen a few times. The CDR3 is CASSFLGGSQETQYF. For the CDR3, the DNA is TGTGCCAGTTCCTTCTTAGGCGGGAGTCAAGAGACCCAGTACTTC. The chain employs TRBV6-1 and TRBJ2-5; 7 nucleotides align to TRBD2. This CDR3 comprises 15 residues. Germline V gives CDR1 MNHNS, CDR2 SASEGT. Germline trimming cut 9 bases from V and 2 bases from J; bases unmatched to any gene: 12.

This clone came up many times. A much larger clone lies a single base off, so this may be a read error. The sample has other DNA sequences that encode this CDR3 too. The V call is TRBV28, the J call TRBJ2-3; 9 bases match TRBD1. The germline gives CDR1 MDHEN, CDR2 SYDVKM. The CDR3 totals 16 residues. The CDR3: CASRETGTGSTDTQYF. As DNA, the CDR3 is TGTGCCAGCAGAGAAACCGGGACAGGGAGCACTGATACGCAGTATTTT.

This clone has at least ten counts. This clone may be a read error of a much larger clone one base away. The identical CDR3 is also encoded by other nucleotide sequences in the sample. The chain carries TRBV5-4 and TRBJ2-7; D may be TRBD2 (5 bases). Germline lookup yields CDR1 SGHNT and CDR2 YYREEE (reference sequence). The CDR3 has 13 residues. Trimming removed 4 bases from V and 7 bases from J, with 15 bases in between. In DNA form, the CDR3 reads TGTGCCAGCAGCCTGGCGGGCGGCAGGGAGCAGTACTTC. This sequence encodes CASSLAGGREQYF.

This clone was detected ten times or more. One end of the junction does not line up with germline, which may come from a read error. J is TRBJ1-5 and V is TRBV7-9; no firm D call. Germline values: CDR1 SEHNR, CDR2 FQNEAQ (reference sequence). CDR3 size: 12 residues. The CDR3 here is CACSLAGQPQHF. DNA for the CDR3: TGTGCCTGCAGCTTAGCGGGTCAGCCCCAGCATTTT.

To note about this clone: Possible read error: a much larger clone is one base away. The chain links TRBV7-9 to TRBJ1-1; D is ambiguous. The CDR3 extends over 13 amino acids. Germline-derived CDR1 and CDR2 are SEHNR and FQNEAQ (reference sequence). In DNA form, the CDR3 reads TGTGCCAGCAGCCCCCGTGGTGGCACTGGAGCTTTCTTT. Encoded protein: CASSPRGGTGAFF.

This clone was seen only once. V is TRBV20-1 and J is TRBJ2-7; 11 bases match TRBD2. The CDR3 is 15 residues long. CDR1 and CDR2 (germline): DFQATT, SNEGSKA (reference sequence). Losses at the gene ends were 3 bases for V and 6 bases for J; bases not matched to a gene: 10. The CDR3: CSASGLAGGVIEQYF. CDR3 in DNA: TGCAGTGCTAGCGGGCTAGCGGGAGGAGTGATCGAGCAGTACTTC.

The rearrangement links TRBV5-1 to TRBJ1-1; TRBD1 agrees at 7 bases. There are 15 residues in the CDR3. V was clipped by 0 bases and J by 3 bases; unmatched bases: 5. CDR1 is SGHRS and CDR2 is YFSETQ in the germline V gene. The CDR3: CASSLERGRDTEAFF. CDR3 DNA sequence: TGCGCCAGCAGCTTGGAAAGGGGGCGAGACACTGAAGCTTTCTTT. Full variable domain (missing parts from reference TRBV5-1 and TRBJ1-1): KAGVTQTPRYLIKTRGQQVTLSCSPISGHRSVSWYQQTPGQGLQFLFEYFSETQRNKGNFPGRFSGRQFSNSRSEMNVSTLELGDSALYLCASSLERGRDTEAFFGQGTRLTVV.

This clone was detected ten times or more. The V and J genes are TRBV3-1 and TRBJ2-3; TRBD2 agrees at 8 bases. The V gene's germline CDR1 is LGHDT and CDR2 YNNKEL (reference sequence). V dropped 0 bases and J dropped 2; count of bases not matched to a gene: 4. The CDR3 spans 16 residues. In DNA, the CDR3 is TGTGCCAGCAGCCAAGAACTAGCGGAATACACAGATACGCAGTATTTT. It specifies CASSQELAEYTDTQYF.

A few counts support this clone. This chain's CDR3 is CASSLVSGRAHEQYF. The CDR3 region has the DNA TGCGCCAGCAGCTTGGTCAGCGGGAGGGCCCACGAGCAGTACTTC. The chain combines TRBV5-1 with TRBJ2-7, with 10 bases lining up with TRBD2. CDR1 is SGHRS and CDR2 is YFSETQ in the germline V gene. V lost 0 bases to trimming and J lost 5 bases; unmatched junction nucleotides: 5. The CDR3 contains 15 residues.

This clone was recorded many times. V gene TRBV7-8 combines with J gene TRBJ1-5, with no clear D. Trimming removed 1 base at V and 6 bases at J, with 13 bases between. The germline V gene encodes CDR1 SGHVS and CDR2 FQNEAQ. The length of the CDR3 is 15 residues. Here the CDR3 DNA reads TGTGCCAGCAGCTTAGAGGGCAGAGACGTTCAGCCCCAGCATTTT. It yields the protein CASSLEGRDVQPQHF.

This clone was detected only a few times. This chain links TRBV19 with TRBJ2-2; D might be TRBD2 (7 bases). The CDR3 length is 14 residues. CDR1 is LNHDA, CDR2 SQIVND, per germline (reference sequence). V was clipped by 10 bases and J by 3 bases, with 15 bases between them. CDR3 sequence reads: CATLWGGDTGELFF. CDR3 DNA sequence: TGTGCCACACTGTGGGGGGGCGACACCGGGGAGCTGTTTTTT.

This clone was observed a few times. The rearrangement joins TRBV12-3 or TRBV12-4 to TRBJ2-1; D is ambiguous. Trimming shortened V by 7 bases and J by 5 bases, and 15 bases separated the two germline ends. The CDR3 sequence is 14 residues long. The CDR3 coding sequence is TGTGCCAGCACCCTGTCAGTTTACGACAATGAGCAGTTCTTC. Its translation is CASTLSVYDNEQFF.

V usage is TRBV28 and J usage is TRBJ1-6, with TRBD1 identical over 11 bases. Germline CDR1 and CDR2: MDHEN and SYDVKM. The trim removed 3 bases at V and 6 bases at J, leaving 7 bases unmatched. This CDR3 is 17 amino acids long. Here the CDR3 reads CASSFLDRGLSNSPLHF. DNA for the CDR3: TGTGCCAGCAGTTTCCTGGACAGGGGGCTTAGTAATTCACCCCTCCACTTT. Full variable domain (missing parts from reference TRBV28 and TRBJ1-6): DVKVTQSSRYLVKRTGEKVFLECVQDMDHENMFWYRQDPGLGLRLIYFSYDVKMKEKGDIPEGYSVSREKKERFSLILESASTNQTSMYLCASSFLDRGLSNSPLHFGNGTRLTVT.

The chain employs TRBV20-1 and TRBJ1-3; D uncertain. The ends were cut back, 4 bases at V and 0 bases at J, with 13 bases in the middle. The CDR3 totals 15 residues. Germline V CDR1 and CDR2: DFQATT, SNEGSKA (reference sequence). The CDR3 reads CSAIPIRSSGNTIYF. The CDR3 DNA sequence: TGCAGTGCTATCCCTATTCGGAGCTCTGGAAACACCATATATTTT.

This clone was observed a few times. The chain has TRBV6-1 and TRBJ2-7; TRBD2 is a possible D gene (5 bases). CDR1 and CDR2 from the germline V gene are MNHNS and SASEGT. The CDR3 totals 12 residues. Trimming pared 6 bases from V and 7 bases from J, leaving 13 bases between. CDR3 amino acids: CASRDSSREQYF. Here the CDR3 DNA reads TGTGCCAGCAGGGACTCGTCTCGAGAGCAGTACTTC.

In its sample, this clone was seen a few times. The chain uses TRBV4-3 and TRBJ1-2; weak D call: TRBD1 (5 bases). Trimming shortened V by 1 base and J by 4 bases, and 13 bases separated the two germline ends. Germline lookup yields CDR1 LGHNA and CDR2 YSLEER. CDR3 length: 15 residues. The CDR3, as DNA: TGCGCCAGCAGCCAAGGTCTTGGGCAGGGCTATGGCTACACCTTC. Its protein is CASSQGLGQGYGYTF.

The chain is built from TRBV5-5 and TRBJ2-1; D possibly corresponds to TRBD1 (6 bases). The CDR3 covers 15 residues. In germline, CDR1 is SGHKS, CDR2 YYEKEE (reference sequence). Between the trimmed V and J ends, which lost 3 bases and 6 bases, there was a span of 16 bases. CDR3 sequence reads: CASSSGAVMSNEQFF. Written as DNA, the CDR3 is TGTGCCAGCAGCTCAGGGGCGGTGATGAGCAATGAGCAGTTCTTC.